This is a list of T cell receptor beta chains from one sample in a study of T cell changes during pregnancy in multiple sclerosis. Clones were sequenced by immunoSEQ multiplex PCR, and TCRdb holds only the in-frame ones, with some missing. Of fewer than 95,000 clones listed, approximately 94% are singletons. Here the sequenced sample was peripheral blood, taken in the third trimester of pregnancy. All receptors derive from a female donor with multiple sclerosis, enrolled in a pregnancy study. CDR3s include the opening cysteine and the closing phenylalanine or tryptophan. A D gene is named only where the DNA matches it firmly. Where a row states a size, it is once, few, many or the class of an expanded clone; other rows omit it.

>TRBJ2-2|.|.|TRBV4-2
CASSQDQATGELFF
TGTGCCAGCAGCCAAGATCAGGCCACCGGGGAGCTGTTTTTT
>TRBJ1-2|TRBD1|.|TRBV6-4
CASSNRGGGGSDDTF
TGTGCCAGCAGCAACAGGGGTGGAGGCGGTTCTGACGACACCTTC
>TRBJ2-2|.|.|TRBV6-5
CASKVAGYSGELFF
TGTGCCAGCAAGGTCGCAGGGTATTCCGGGGAGCTGTTTTTT
>TRBJ1-1|.|once|TRBV27
CASSLTGLNTEAFF
TGTGCCAGCAGTCTAACAGGGCTGAACACTGAAGCTTTCTTT
>TRBJ2-6|.|.|TRBV7-9
CASTGSSGANVLTF
TGTGCCAGCACCGGTAGCTCTGGGGCCAACGTCCTGACTTTC
>TRBJ1-1|.|.|TRBV7-8
CASSFSTGMNTEAFF
TGTGCCAGCAGCTTCTCGACAGGAATGAACACTGAAGCTTTCTTT
>TRBJ2-4|TRBD1|.|TRBV7-9
CASSTTGQSKNIQYF
TGTGCCAGCAGCACGACAGGGCAAAGCAAAAACATTCAGTACTTC
>TRBJ2-7|.|.|TRBV7-2
CASSFGGTLEQYF
TGTGCCAGCAGCTTCGGCGGGACCCTCGAGCAGTACTTC
>TRBJ2-7|TRBD1|.|TRBV7-8
CASSPDRVHEQYF
TGTGCCAGCAGCCCGGACAGGGTCCACGAGCAGTACTTC
>TRBJ2-1|TRBD2|.|TRBV10-3
CAISSRAGGPTDEQFF
TGTGCCATCAGTTCGAGAGCGGGAGGCCCGACGGATGAGCAGTTCTTC
>TRBJ2-1|TRBD2|.|TRBV4-1
CASSQALAGGPYNEQFF
TGCGCCAGCAGCCAAGCTTTAGCGGGAGGCCCCTACAATGAGCAGTTCTTC
>TRBJ2-1|TRBD2|.|TRBV19
CASKTRDYTYNEQFF
TGTGCCAGTAAGACTCGGGACTACACCTACAATGAGCAGTTCTTC
>TRBJ2-7|TRBD2|.|TRBV5-1
CASSLWASGSSEQYF
TGCGCCAGCAGCTTGTGGGCTAGCGGGAGTTCCGAGCAGTACTTC
>TRBJ2-1|TRBD2|.|TRBV5-1
CASRTSGRDYNEQFF
TGCGCCAGCAGAACTAGCGGGAGGGACTACAATGAGCAGTTCTTC
>TRBJ2-1|.|.|TRBV27
CASARDNEQFF
TGTGCCAGCGCCCGAGACAATGAGCAGTTCTTC
>TRBJ2-3|TRBD2|.|TRBV7-9
CASSSTSGGETDTQYF
TGTGCCAGCAGCTCGACTAGCGGGGGAGAGACAGATACGCAGTATTTT
>TRBJ2-7|.|.|TRBV2
CASSEGHTYEQYF
TGTGCCAGCAGTGAAGGACACACCTACGAGCAGTACTTC
>TRBJ1-5|TRBD1|once|TRBV28
CASSPTGYQPQHF
TGTGCCAGCAGTCCGACAGGGTATCAGCCCCAGCATTTT
>TRBJ1-2|.|.|TRBV27
CASRSTPGLNYGYTF
TGTGCCAGCAGATCTACACCAGGGCTAAACTATGGCTACACCTTC
>TRBJ1-2|.|once|TRBV2
CASNRAYGYTF
TGTGCCAGCAACAGGGCCTATGGCTACACCTTC
>TRBJ2-5|TRBD2|.|TRBV6-1
CASSEQGGVGETQYF
TGTGCCAGCAGTGAACAGGGAGGGGTTGGAGAGACCCAGTACTTC
>TRBJ1-5|.|.|TRBV5-1
CASSTGQNQPQHF
TGCGCCAGCAGCACCGGACAGAATCAGCCCCAGCATTTT
>TRBJ1-5|TRBD1|.|TRBV30
CAWSPGTGYNQPQHF
TGTGCCTGGAGTCCCGGGACAGGGTATAATCAGCCCCAGCATTTT
>TRBJ2-1|TRBD2|.|TRBV7-2
CASSLDGTSGSVGEQFF
TGTGCCAGCAGCTTAGATGGGACTAGCGGGAGTGTTGGTGAGCAGTTCTTC
>TRBJ2-4|TRBD2|once|TRBV28
CASSLVGLAVLAKNIQYF
TGTGCCAGCAGCCTAGTAGGACTAGCGGTACTAGCCAAAAACATTCAGTACTTC
>TRBJ1-4|TRBD1|.|TRBV28
CARRTGVKEKLFF
TGTGCCAGACGGACAGGGGTTAAAGAAAAACTGTTTTTT
>TRBJ2-3|TRBD1|.|TRBV5-1
CASSLALGTGAADTQYF
TGCGCCAGCAGCTTGGCCTTAGGGACAGGGGCTGCAGATACGCAGTATTTT
>TRBJ2-1|.|.|TRBV9
CASSVGAGANEQFF
TGTGCCAGCAGCGTAGGGGCAGGGGCAAATGAGCAGTTCTTC